These 25 T cell receptor beta chains came from one sample sequenced in a study of blood T cell repertoires in COVID-19. Libraries were prepared by immunoSEQ multiplex PCR; TCRdb keeps only in-frame clonotypes and omits some of them. This table holds roughly 500,000 clones, about 88% found once. Source material: peripheral blood. These receptors were taken from a man aged 18 to 29 with COVID-19, enrolled during active disease.

On this clone: Other DNA sequences of this sample code for an identical CDR3. The rearrangement links TRBV7-9 to TRBJ1-4; D is perhaps TRBD1 (5 bases). Trimming left V 0 bases short and J 5 bases short, with 10 bases between. The CDR3 contains 15 residues. Looked up from germline, CDR1 is SEHNR and CDR2 is FQNEAQ (reference sequence). The CDR3 DNA sequence: TGTGCCAGCAGCTTAGCAGACAGCCTCAATGAAAAACTGTTTTTT. It encodes CASSLADSLNEKLFF.

The chain combines TRBV7-9 with TRBJ2-5; D may be TRBD2 (6 bases). This CDR3 comprises 12 residues. Germline V gene lookup returns CDR1 SEHNR and CDR2 FQNEAQ (reference sequence). V shed 5 bases and J shed 14 bases, with 18 bases lying between them. DNA of the CDR3: TGTGCCAGCAGCCCCCACTTGGGGGGATACTACTTC. Its translation is CASSPHLGGYYF.

J is TRBJ1-1 and V is TRBV20-1; 9 bases are shared with TRBD1. Trimming removed 3 bases from V and 4 bases from J; junction bases left unmatched: 9. The CDR3 is made up of 15 amino acids. Germline V CDR1 and CDR2: DFQATT, SNEGSKA (reference sequence). DNA for the CDR3: TGCAGTGCTAGTTTGCAGGACAGGGGAGGCACTGAAGCTTTCTTT. Translated, it gives CSASLQDRGGTEAFF.

V and J are TRBV18 and TRBJ1-2; D might be TRBD1 (5 bases). V lost 2 bases and J lost 4, with 14 bases in between. The CDR3 consists of 15 residues. From germline, CDR1 is KGHSH and CDR2 LQKENI. CDR3 nucleotides: TGTGCCAGCTCACCAAGCAATGGGGCATCCTATGGCTACACCTTC. Amino acids: CASSPSNGASYGYTF.

The rearrangement links TRBV6-5 to TRBJ1-5, with unresolved D. V was cut by 6 bases and J by 0 bases, with 6 bases left in between. Germline V gene data show CDR1 as MNHEY and CDR2 as SVGAGI. The CDR3 length is 13 residues. The CDR3, as DNA: TGTGCCAGCAGGTCCTATAGCAATCAGCCCCAGCATTTT. This codes for CASRSYSNQPQHF.

The chain carries TRBV15 and TRBJ2-5; D call uncertain. The germline gives CDR1 LNHNV, CDR2 YYDKDF (reference sequence). V lost 3 bases, J lost 5 bases, and 7 bases lay in between. This CDR3 spans 12 amino acids. The CDR3 is CATSRVGETQYF. As DNA, the CDR3 is TGTGCCACCAGCAGGGTCGGGGAGACCCAGTACTTC. The entire variable domain, with the rest obtained from reference TRBV15 and TRBJ2-5, is as follows: DAMVIQNPRYQVTQFGKPVTLSCSQTLNHNVMYWYQQKSSQAPKLLFHYYDKDFNNEADTPDNFQSRRPNTSFCFLDIRSPGLGDTAMYLCATSRVGETQYFGPGTRLLVL.

The chain's CDR3 is CSVRQLNTYEQYF. For the CDR3, the DNA is TGCAGCGTTCGACAGCTTAACACCTACGAGCAGTACTTC. The chain combines TRBV29-1 with TRBJ2-7, with a possible D match to TRBD1 (5 bases). Trimming cost V 5 bases and J 2 bases, with 13 bases left between them. Germline V gene lookup returns CDR1 SQVTM and CDR2 ANQGSEA. The CDR3 length is 13 residues.

CDR3 bases: TGCGCCAGCAGTCATCTACTAGGGCCGGTAGGAGGTTCTGGAAACACCATATATTTT. Translating it yields CASSHLLGPVGGSGNTIYF. V and J are TRBV23-1 and TRBJ1-3; no clear D. TRBV23-1 counts as an open reading frame of uncertain function. The ends were cut back, 3 bases at V and 1 base at J, with 22 bases in the middle. This CDR3 spans 19 amino acids.

The chain is built from TRBV11-3 and TRBJ2-3; 7 positions match TRBD1. The CDR3 length is 15 residues. Germline V CDR1 and CDR2: SGHNT, YENEEA. The V and J ends lost 5 bases and 2 bases, in that order; junction bases with no gene match: 7. The CDR3 is CASSRPGQITDTQYF. CDR3 coding DNA: TGTGCCAGCAGCCGGCCGGGACAGATCACAGATACGCAGTATTTT.

This chain links TRBV19 with TRBJ2-7; the match to TRBD2 covers 8 bases. V was clipped by 1 base and J by 4 bases; unmatched bases: 6. The CDR3 runs 15 residues. Per germline, CDR1 LNHDA and CDR2 SQIVND (reference sequence). CDR3 DNA sequence: TGTGCCAGTAGTATAGGAGCGGGGGAGCGTTACGAGCAGTACTTC. Amino acid sequence: CASSIGAGERYEQYF. The variable domain in full, with the rest retrieved from reference TRBV19 and TRBJ2-7, is DGGITQSPKYLFRKEGQNVTLSCEQNLNHDAMYWYRQDPGQGLRLIYYSQIVNDFQKGDIAEGYSVSREKKESFPLTVTSAQKNPTAFYLCASSIGAGERYEQYFGPGTRLTVT.

V usage is TRBV3-1 (or the pseudogene TRBV3-2) and J usage is TRBJ2-7, with TRBD1 matching 9 bases. CDR3 length equals 14 residues. CDR1 and CDR2 from the germline V gene are LGHDT and YNNKEL (reference sequence). Trimming cost V 4 bases and J 1 base; bases outside gene matches: 2. Written as DNA, the CDR3 is TGTGCCAGCAGCCGGGACAGGGCTTCCTACGAGCAGTACTTC. Translation gives CASSRDRASYEQYF.

The chain combines TRBV10-1 with TRBJ2-5; maybe TRBD2 (6 bases). Germline assignment: CDR1 WNHNN and CDR2 SYGVQD (reference sequence). Trimming cost V 0 bases and J 5 bases, with 19 bases left between them. CDR3 size: 17 residues. CDR3 in DNA: TGCGCCAGCAGTGAGTCGGTAGGGACGGGGGTTCTGGAGACCCAGTACTTC. It is translated as CASSESVGTGVLETQYF.

The chain carries TRBV3-1 (or the pseudogene TRBV3-2) and TRBJ2-5, with no clear D. Germline lookup yields CDR1 LGHDT and CDR2 YNNKEL (reference sequence). The CDR3 has 15 residues. V was clipped by 1 base and J by 1 base, with 10 bases between them. CDR3 region: CASSQGVLLQETQYF. The CDR3 DNA reads as TGTGCCAGCAGCCAAGGGGTACTACTCCAAGAGACCCAGTACTTC.

The chain has TRBV4-1 and TRBJ2-5; 9 bases align to TRBD1. The CDR3 is 16 residues long. The ends lost 2 bases at V and 5 bases at J; junction bases unmatched: 9. CDR1 is MGHRA and CDR2 is YSYEKL in the germline V gene. The CDR3 loop reads CASSQLNRGRGETQYF. Written as DNA, the CDR3 is TGCGCCAGCAGCCAACTGAACAGGGGGCGAGGGGAGACCCAGTACTTC.

This clone appeared once. V gene TRBV18 combines with J gene TRBJ2-5, with a weak D call TRBD2 (5 bases). This CDR3 is built from 14 residues. Trimming removed 0 bases from V and 5 bases from J, with 10 bases in between. Germline V gene data show CDR1 as KGHSH and CDR2 as LQKENI. In nucleotides, the CDR3 is TGTGCCAGCTCACCACCGGACCGCGGGGAGACCCAGTACTTC. It translates to CASSPPDRGETQYF.

The rearrangement joins TRBV18 to TRBJ1-1, with D tentatively TRBD1 (6 bases). There are 15 residues in the CDR3. V was trimmed by 6 bases and J by 3 bases, leaving 17 bases between them. Germline V gene data show CDR1 as KGHSH and CDR2 as LQKENI. The CDR3 reads CASSPDSAEDTEAFF. The CDR3 region has the DNA TGTGCCAGCTCTCCGGACAGCGCCGAGGACACTGAAGCTTTCTTT. Combining the CDR3 with reference TRBV18 and TRBJ1-1 gives the whole variable domain NAGVMQNPRHLVRRRGQEARLRCSPMKGHSHVYWYRQLPEEGLKFMVYLQKENIIDESGMPKERFSAEFPKEGPSILRIQQVVRGDSAAYFCASSPDSAEDTEAFFGQGTRLTVV.

The chain recombines TRBV19 with TRBJ1-4; D possibly corresponds to TRBD1 (5 bases). There are 13 residues in the CDR3. CDR1 is LNHDA, CDR2 SQIVND, per germline (reference sequence). The germline V and J ends were trimmed by 5 bases and 1 base, with 5 bases remaining between them. The CDR3 region is CASSGQTNEKLFF. The DNA of the CDR3 is TGTGCCAGTAGTGGACAAACTAATGAAAAACTGTTTTTT.

This clone turned up a few times. The chain is built from TRBV5-6 and TRBJ2-7; D is ambiguous. Germline V lookup: CDR1 SGHDT, CDR2 YYEEEE. This CDR3 comprises 13 residues. With 0 bases removed from V and 3 bases from J, the gap between germline ends came to 7 bases. The CDR3 DNA follows: TGTGCCAGCAGCTTGGAACGGTTCTACGAGCAGTACTTC. Translated, it gives CASSLERFYEQYF.

The CDR3 spells CASSKDREETQYF. For the CDR3, the DNA is TGTGCCAGTAGTAAAGACAGGGAAGAGACCCAGTACTTC. The chain uses TRBV19 and TRBJ2-5; 7 nucleotides line up with TRBD1. J was trimmed by 3 bases and V by 4 bases; bases with no gene match: 2. This CDR3 region has 13 residues. The germline gives CDR1 LNHDA, CDR2 SQIVND (reference sequence).

In DNA, the CDR3 is TGTGCCAGCAGTAAACGCCGGGACTCGTACACAGATACGCAGTATTTT. Its protein is CASSKRRDSYTDTQYF. The V gene is TRBV2, the J gene TRBJ2-3; D possibly corresponds to TRBD2 (6 bases). The germline V gene has CDR1 SNHLY and CDR2 FYNNEI. The CDR3 is 16 amino acids. The V and J ends lost 5 bases and 2 bases respectively, with 17 bases between them.

Points on this clone: One end of the junction does not line up with germline, which may come from a read error. This sample also contains other DNA sequences that code for the same CDR3. The chain links TRBV6-5 to TRBJ2-1, with 8 bases matching TRBD1. Germline CDR1 MNHEY, CDR2 SVGAGI. The CDR3 runs to 15 residues. DNA for the CDR3: TGTGCCAGCAGTAACGACAGGGGTTCCTACAATGAGCAATTCTTC. It is translated as CASSNDRGSYNEQFF.

J is TRBJ2-7 and V is TRBV2; D call uncertain. V was pared by 4 bases and J by 3 bases, with 10 bases between. The germline gives CDR1 SNHLY, CDR2 FYNNEI. CDR3 length: 13 amino acids. Written as DNA, the CDR3 is TGTGCCAGCAGTGCCTGGTCGGGCTACGAGCAGTACTTC. This encodes CASSAWSGYEQYF. Together with reference TRBV2 and TRBJ2-7, the CDR3 gives the full variable domain: EPEVTQTPSHQVTQMGQEVILRCVPISNHLYFYWYRQILGQKVEFLVSFYNNEISEKSEIFDDQFSVERPDGSNFTLKIRSTKLEDSAMYFCASSAWSGYEQYFGPGTRLTVT.

V gene TRBV6-5 combines with J gene TRBJ1-1; 10 bases agree with TRBD1. This CDR3 comprises 15 residues. V lost 4 bases to trimming and J lost 4 bases; unmatched junction nucleotides: 6. The germline CDR1 and CDR2 sequences are MNHEY and SVGAGI. This CDR3 is CASSFDRGRTTEAFF. CDR3 coding DNA: TGTGCCAGCAGTTTCGACAGGGGGCGGACCACTGAAGCTTTCTTT.

This sequence joins TRBV27 and TRBJ2-1; 11 nucleotides line up with TRBD2. The germline V gene has CDR1 MNHEY and CDR2 SMNVEV (reference sequence). The CDR3 has 18 residues. V dropped 5 bases and J dropped 0; count of bases not matched to a gene: 9. The CDR3 sequence is CASSRLGTSGRSYNEQFF. The CDR3, as DNA: TGTGCCAGCAGTCGTTTAGGGACTAGCGGTCGCTCCTACAATGAGCAGTTCTTC.

A single count supports this clone. CDR3 in DNA: TGCGCCAGCTGGGACAGCACTAACTATGGCTACACCTTC. Translation: CASWDSTNYGYTF. The chain recombines TRBV5-1 with TRBJ1-2; 7 bases match TRBD1. The CDR3 is 13 amino acids. The germline gives CDR1 SGHRS, CDR2 YFSETQ. Losses at the gene ends were 7 bases for V and 0 bases for J; bases not matched to a gene: 3.